This entry is about one T cell receptor (beta chain). The data were taken from a study of shared clonotypes between healthy human individuals. As for the study in general: The cohort had two women and a few men, ages 18 to 49. Per donor, CD8 memory used one plate, CD8 naive used two, CD4 memory used three and CD4 naive used three.

The authors split each subset's genomic DNA evenly across several immunoSEQ plates. For sorted subsets, approximately 0.2 ug DNA per replicate equaled tens of thousands of T cell genomes. Assay used: immunoSEQ multiplex PCR; TCRdb lists only in-frame clones, some missing. This sample carries over a million clones, more than 75% of them seen once, and the ten largest clones take approximately 0.56%. Germline V lookup: CDR1 SNHLY, CDR2 FYNNEI. V was shortened by 7 bases and J by 1 base, with 15 bases between the two germline ends. CDR3 length: 15 residues. The TCR originated in a man younger than 35 in good health. Some clones in this sample may be carry-over from other donors' samples. The specimen sequenced was memory CD4+ T cells from PBMCs. Subset: CD45RA-negative fraction. The chain is built from TRBV2 and TRBJ2-3; perhaps TRBD2 as D (6 bases). The CDR3 sequence is CASKRASGGTDTQYF. DNA of the CDR3: TGTGCCAGCAAAAGGGCCTCGGGGGGCACAGATACGCAGTATTTT.